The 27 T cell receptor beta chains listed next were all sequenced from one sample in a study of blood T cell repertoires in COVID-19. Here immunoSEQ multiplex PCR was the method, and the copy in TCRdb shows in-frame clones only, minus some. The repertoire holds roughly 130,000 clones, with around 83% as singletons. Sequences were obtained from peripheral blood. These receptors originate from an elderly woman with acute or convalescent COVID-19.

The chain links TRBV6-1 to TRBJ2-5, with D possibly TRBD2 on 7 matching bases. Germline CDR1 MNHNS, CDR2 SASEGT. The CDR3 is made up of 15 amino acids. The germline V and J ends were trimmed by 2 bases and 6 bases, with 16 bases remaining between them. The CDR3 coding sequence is TGTGCCAGCAGTGAACGGCGGGGGCCCAATCAGACCCAGTACTTC. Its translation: CASSERRGPNQTQYF.

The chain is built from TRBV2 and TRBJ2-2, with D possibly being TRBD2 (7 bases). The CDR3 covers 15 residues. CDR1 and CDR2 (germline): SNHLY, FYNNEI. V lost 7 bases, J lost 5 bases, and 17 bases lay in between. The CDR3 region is CASTRIGGRTGELFF. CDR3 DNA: TGTGCCAGCACCAGAATCGGGGGGCGGACCGGGGAGCTGTTTTTT.

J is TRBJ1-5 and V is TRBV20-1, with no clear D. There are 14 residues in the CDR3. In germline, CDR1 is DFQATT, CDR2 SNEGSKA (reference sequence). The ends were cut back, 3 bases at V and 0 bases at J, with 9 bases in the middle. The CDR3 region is CSASVGGSNQPQHF. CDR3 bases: TGCAGTGCTAGTGTGGGAGGTAGCAATCAGCCCCAGCATTTT.

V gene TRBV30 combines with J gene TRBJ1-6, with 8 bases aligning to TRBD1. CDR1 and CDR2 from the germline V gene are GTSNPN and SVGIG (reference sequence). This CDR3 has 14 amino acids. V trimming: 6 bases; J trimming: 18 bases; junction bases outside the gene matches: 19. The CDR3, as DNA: TGTGCCTGTTGGACGGACAGGGCGCTCTCGGTAGGCCACTTT. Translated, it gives CACWTDRALSVGHF. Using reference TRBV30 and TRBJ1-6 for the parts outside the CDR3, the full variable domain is SQTIHQWPATLVQPVGSPLSLECTVEGTSNPNLYWYRQAAGRGLQLLFYSVGIGQISSEVPQNLSASRPQDRQFILSSKKLLLSDSGFYLCACWTDRALSVGHFGNGTRLTVT.

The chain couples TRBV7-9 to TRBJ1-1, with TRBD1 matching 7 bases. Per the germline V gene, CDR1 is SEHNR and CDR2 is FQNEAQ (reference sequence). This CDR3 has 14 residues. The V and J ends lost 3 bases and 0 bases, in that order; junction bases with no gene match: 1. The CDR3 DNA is TGTGCCAGCAGCTTCGGGACAGTGAACACTGAAGCTTTCTTT. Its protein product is CASSFGTVNTEAFF.

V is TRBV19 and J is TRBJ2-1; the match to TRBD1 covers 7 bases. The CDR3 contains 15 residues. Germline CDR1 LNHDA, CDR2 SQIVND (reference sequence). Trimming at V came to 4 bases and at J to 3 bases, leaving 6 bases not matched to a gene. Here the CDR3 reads CASSTTGKHYNEQFF. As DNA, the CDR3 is TGTGCCAGTAGTACGACAGGGAAGCACTACAATGAGCAGTTCTTC.

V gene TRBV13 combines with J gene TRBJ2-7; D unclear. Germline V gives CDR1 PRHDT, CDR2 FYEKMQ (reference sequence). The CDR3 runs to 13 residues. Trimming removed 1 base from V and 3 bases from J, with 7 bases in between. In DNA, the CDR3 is TGTGCCAGCAGCTTAGCTAATCGCTACGAGCAGTACTTC. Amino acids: CASSLANRYEQYF. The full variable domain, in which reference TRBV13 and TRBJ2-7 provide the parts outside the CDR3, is AAGVIQSPRHLIKEKRETATLKCYPIPRHDTVYWYQQGPGQDPQFLISFYEKMQSDKGSIPDRFSAQQFSDYHSELNMSSLELGDSALYFCASSLANRYEQYFGPGTRLTVT.

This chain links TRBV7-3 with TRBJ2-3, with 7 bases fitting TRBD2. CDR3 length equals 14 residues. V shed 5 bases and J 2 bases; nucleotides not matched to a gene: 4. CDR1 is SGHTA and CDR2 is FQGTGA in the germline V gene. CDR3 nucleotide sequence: TGTGCCAGCAGCACCGGGACTACCACAGATACGCAGTATTTT. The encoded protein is CASSTGTTTDTQYF.

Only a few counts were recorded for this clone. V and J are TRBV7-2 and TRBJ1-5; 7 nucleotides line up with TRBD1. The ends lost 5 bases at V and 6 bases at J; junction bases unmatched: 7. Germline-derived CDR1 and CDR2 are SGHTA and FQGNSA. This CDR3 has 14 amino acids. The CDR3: CASSLHRGPQPQHF. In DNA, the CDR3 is TGTGCCAGCAGCCTACACAGGGGACCTCAGCCCCAGCATTTT.

DNA for the CDR3: TGTGCCAGCAGCCCAAGAGCGACAGCTAATGAAAAACTGTTTTTT. It specifies CASSPRATANEKLFF. This chain links TRBV9 with TRBJ1-4; possibly TRBD1 for D (5 bases). V lost 4 bases to trimming and J lost 3 bases, with 13 bases between them. Per germline, CDR1 SGDLS and CDR2 YYNGEE. The CDR3 is made up of 15 amino acids.

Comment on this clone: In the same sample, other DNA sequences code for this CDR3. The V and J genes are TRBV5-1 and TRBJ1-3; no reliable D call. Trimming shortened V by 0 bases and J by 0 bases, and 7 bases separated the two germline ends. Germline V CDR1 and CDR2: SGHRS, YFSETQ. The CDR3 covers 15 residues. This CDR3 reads CASSLAGSSGNTIYF. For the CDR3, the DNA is TGCGCCAGCAGCTTGGCGGGATCCTCTGGAAACACCATATATTTT.

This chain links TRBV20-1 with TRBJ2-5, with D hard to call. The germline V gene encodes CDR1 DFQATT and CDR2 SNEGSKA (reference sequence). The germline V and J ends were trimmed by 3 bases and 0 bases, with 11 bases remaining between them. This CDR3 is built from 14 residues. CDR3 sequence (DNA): TGCAGTGCTAGTTCAGCGCTGTACCAAGAGACCCAGTACTTC. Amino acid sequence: CSASSALYQETQYF.

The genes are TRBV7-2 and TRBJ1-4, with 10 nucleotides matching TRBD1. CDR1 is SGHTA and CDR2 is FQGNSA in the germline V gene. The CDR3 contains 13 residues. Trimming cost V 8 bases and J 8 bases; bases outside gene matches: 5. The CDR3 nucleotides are TGTGCCAGCGGGACAGGGGTTTTGGAAAAACTGTTTTTT. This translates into CASGTGVLEKLFF.

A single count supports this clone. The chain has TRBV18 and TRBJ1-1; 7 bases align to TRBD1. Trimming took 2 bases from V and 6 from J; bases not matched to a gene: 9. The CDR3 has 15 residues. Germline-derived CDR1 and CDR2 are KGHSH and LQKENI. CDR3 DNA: TGTGCCAGCTCACCAGGACAGGCAAGAAGGGCTGAAGCTTTCTTT. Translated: CASSPGQARRAEAFF.

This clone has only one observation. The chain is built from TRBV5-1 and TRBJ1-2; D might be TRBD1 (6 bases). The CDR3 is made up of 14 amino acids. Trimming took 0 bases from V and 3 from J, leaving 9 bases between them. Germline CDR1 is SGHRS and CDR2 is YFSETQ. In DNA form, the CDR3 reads TGCGCCAGCAGCTTGGAGCCAGGGGACTATGGCTACACCTTC. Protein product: CASSLEPGDYGYTF.

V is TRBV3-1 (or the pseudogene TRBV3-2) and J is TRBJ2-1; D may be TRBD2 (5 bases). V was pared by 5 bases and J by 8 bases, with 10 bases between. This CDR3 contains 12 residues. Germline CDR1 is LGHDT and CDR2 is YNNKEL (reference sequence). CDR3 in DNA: TGTGCCAGCAGCTTCACGGACTATGAGCAGTTCTTC. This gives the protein CASSFTDYEQFF.

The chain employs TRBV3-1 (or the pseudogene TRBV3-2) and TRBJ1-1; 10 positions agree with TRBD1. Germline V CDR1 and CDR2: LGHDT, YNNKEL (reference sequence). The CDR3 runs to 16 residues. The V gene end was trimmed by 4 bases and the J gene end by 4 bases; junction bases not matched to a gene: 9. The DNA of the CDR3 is TGTGCCAGCAGCCTCCGGGACAGGGGTCGAGGCACTGAAGCTTTCTTT. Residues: CASSLRDRGRGTEAFF.

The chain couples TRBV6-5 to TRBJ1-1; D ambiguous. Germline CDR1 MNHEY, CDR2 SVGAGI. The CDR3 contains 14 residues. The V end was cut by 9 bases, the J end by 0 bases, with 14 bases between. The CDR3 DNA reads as TGTGCCAGTCTAACACGTGGAGTGAACACTGAAGCTTTCTTT. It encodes CASLTRGVNTEAFF.

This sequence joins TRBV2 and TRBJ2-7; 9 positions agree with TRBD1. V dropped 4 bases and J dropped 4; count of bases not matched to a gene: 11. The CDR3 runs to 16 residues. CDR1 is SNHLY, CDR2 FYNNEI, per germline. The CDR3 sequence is CASSGLGQGKWYEQYF. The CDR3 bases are TGTGCCAGCAGTGGTCTGGGACAGGGAAAATGGTACGAGCAGTACTTC.

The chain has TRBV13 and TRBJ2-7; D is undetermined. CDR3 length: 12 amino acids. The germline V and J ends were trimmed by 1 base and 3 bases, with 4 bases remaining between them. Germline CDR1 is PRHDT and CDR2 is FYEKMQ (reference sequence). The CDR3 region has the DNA TGTGCCAGCAGCTTAGACAACTACGAGCAGTACTTC. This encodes CASSLDNYEQYF.

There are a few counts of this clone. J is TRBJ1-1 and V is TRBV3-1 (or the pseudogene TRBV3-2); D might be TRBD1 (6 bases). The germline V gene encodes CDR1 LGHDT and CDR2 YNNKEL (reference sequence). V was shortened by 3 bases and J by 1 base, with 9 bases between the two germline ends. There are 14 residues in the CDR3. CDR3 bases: TGTGCCAGCAGCCACCGGGGACAGAACACTGAAGCTTTCTTT. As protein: CASSHRGQNTEAFF.

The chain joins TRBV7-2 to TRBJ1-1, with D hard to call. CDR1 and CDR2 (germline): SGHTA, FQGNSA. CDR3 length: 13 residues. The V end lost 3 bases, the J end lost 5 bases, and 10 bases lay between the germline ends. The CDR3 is CASSFSSITEAFF. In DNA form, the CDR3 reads TGTGCCAGCAGCTTTTCTTCTATAACTGAAGCTTTCTTT.

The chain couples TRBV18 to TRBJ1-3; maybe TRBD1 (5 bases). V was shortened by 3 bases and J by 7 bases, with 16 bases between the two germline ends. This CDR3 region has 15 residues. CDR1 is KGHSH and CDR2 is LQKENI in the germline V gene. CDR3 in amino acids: CASSPQDISSNTIYF. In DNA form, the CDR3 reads TGTGCCAGCTCACCGCAGGACATCTCGTCGAACACCATATATTTT.

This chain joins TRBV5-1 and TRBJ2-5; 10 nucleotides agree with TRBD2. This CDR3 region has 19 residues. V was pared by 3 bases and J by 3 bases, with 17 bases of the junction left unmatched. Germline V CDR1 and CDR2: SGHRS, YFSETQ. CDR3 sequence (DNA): TGCGCCAGCAGCTCCCGGACTCGGGCTAGCGGGGGATTCAAAGAGACCCAGTACTTC. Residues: CASSSRTRASGGFKETQYF.

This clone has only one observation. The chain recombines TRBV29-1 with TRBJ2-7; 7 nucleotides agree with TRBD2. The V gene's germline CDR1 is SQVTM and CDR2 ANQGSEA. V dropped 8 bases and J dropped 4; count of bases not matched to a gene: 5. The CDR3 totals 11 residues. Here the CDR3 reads CSSREGYEQYF. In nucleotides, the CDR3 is TGCAGCTCGAGGGAGGGGTACGAGCAGTACTTC.

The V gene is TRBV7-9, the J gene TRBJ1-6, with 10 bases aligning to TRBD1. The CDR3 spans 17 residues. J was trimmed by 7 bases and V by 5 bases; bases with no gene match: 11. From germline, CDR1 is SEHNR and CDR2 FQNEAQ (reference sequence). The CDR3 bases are TGTGCCAGCAGCCCTCAGGGACAGGGGTGGGGAAATTCACCCCTCCACTTT. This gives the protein CASSPQGQGWGNSPLHF.

For the CDR3, the DNA is TGTGCCATCAGTGACGGCAGGGCTTGGGACTATGGCTACACCTTC. Translated, it gives CAISDGRAWDYGYTF. The gene calls are TRBV10-3 and TRBJ1-2; perhaps TRBD1 as D (5 bases). The germline gives CDR1 ENHRY, CDR2 SYGVKD. V lost 3 bases and J lost 3, with 14 bases in between. The CDR3 extends over 15 amino acids.